These 29 T cell receptor beta chains were all obtained from the same sample, sequenced in a study. TCRdb processed the 5' RACE reads anew with MiXCR; each CDR3 protein has one entry. Of around 29,000 distinct CDR3 sequences listed, roughly 24% are singletons. What was sequenced was naive CD4+ T cells sorted from a lymph node. Regarding subset: naive CD4+ T cells, CD4+CD45RA+CD25-. The receptor set was obtained from a female donor with breast cancer.

This sequence joins TRBV6-5 and TRBJ2-5; tentatively, D is TRBD1 or TRBD2 (5 bases each). V was shortened by 4 bases and J by 5 bases, with 11 bases between the two germline ends. Germline V gene lookup returns CDR1 MNHEY and CDR2 SVGAGI. The CDR3 consists of 13 residues. The CDR3 sequence is CASSSGTWETQYF. CDR3 DNA sequence: TGTGCCAGCAGTTCCGGGACGTGGGAGACCCAGTACTTC.

This clonotype was seen a handful of times. The V gene is TRBV5-1, the J gene TRBJ2-5, with 7 bases matching TRBD1. This CDR3 contains 14 residues. V gave up 2 bases and J gave up 5 bases; unmatched junction bases: 6. Germline V CDR1 and CDR2: SGHRS, YFSETQ. CDR3 sequence: CASSLRGPGETQYF. The CDR3 DNA sequence: TGCGCCAGCAGCTTAAGGGGGCCGGGGGAGACCCAGTACTTC.

The chain employs TRBV7-3 and TRBJ2-1, with D hard to call. The CDR3 consists of 14 residues. Germline CDR1 is SGHTA and CDR2 is FQGTGA. The ends were cut back, 2 bases at V and 5 bases at J, with 10 bases in the middle. CDR3 DNA: TGTGCCAGCAGCTTAGGTTCACCTGACAATGAGCAGTTCTTC. Protein: CASSLGSPDNEQFF. Full variable domain (rest looked up from reference TRBV7-3 and TRBJ2-1): GAGVSQTPSNKVTEKGKYVELRCDPISGHTALYWYRQSLGQGPEFLIYFQGTGAADDSGLPNDRFFAVRPEGSVSTLKIQRTERGDSAVYLCASSLGSPDNEQFFGPGTRLTVL.

This clonotype showed up many times. The V call is TRBV15, the J call TRBJ2-7, with D possibly TRBD1 on 6 matching bases. V was cut by 0 bases and J by 3 bases, with 6 bases left in between. Germline-derived CDR1 and CDR2 are LNHNV and YYDKDF (reference sequence). The CDR3 extends over 13 amino acids. In nucleotides, the CDR3 is TGTGCCACCAGCAGAGAAGGGGGCTACGAGCAGTACTTC. Translated, it gives CATSREGGYEQYF.

This chain links TRBV7-2 with TRBJ2-1; D is unresolved. CDR3 size: 14 residues. The V end lost 0 bases, the J end lost 7 bases, and 10 bases lay between the germline ends. Germline CDR1 reads SGHTA; CDR2 reads FQGNSA. The DNA for the CDR3 is TGTGCCAGCAGCTTAGCAGGGTTCGGGAATGAGCAGTTCTTC. Its translation: CASSLAGFGNEQFF. Full variable domain (remainder filled in from reference TRBV7-2 and TRBJ2-1): GAGVSQSPSNKVTEKGKDVELRCDPISGHTALYWYRQSLGQGLEFLIYFQGNSAPDKSGLPSDRFSAERTGGSVSTLTIQRTQQEDSAVYLCASSLAGFGNEQFFGPGTRLTVL.

This chain uses TRBV4-2 with TRBJ2-3, with unresolved D. CDR1 is LGHNA and CDR2 is YNFKEQ in the germline V gene. Trimming removed 0 bases from V and 0 bases from J, with 7 bases in between. This CDR3 is built from 15 residues. CDR3 coding DNA: TGTGCCAGCAGCCAAGATACCGGTAGCACAGATACGCAGTATTTT. This sequence encodes CASSQDTGSTDTQYF.

V gene TRBV6-1 combines with J gene TRBJ1-2; D not resolved. V was trimmed by 0 bases and J by 5 bases, leaving 7 bases between them. The CDR3 loop spans 13 amino acids. The germline CDR1 and CDR2 sequences are MNHNS and SASEGT. In DNA form, the CDR3 reads TGTGCCAGCAGTGAAGCGCTGGGGTATGGCTACACCTTC. Protein: CASSEALGYGYTF.

J is TRBJ2-1 and V is TRBV7-2; D possibly corresponds to TRBD2 (5 bases). Per the germline V gene, CDR1 is SGHTA and CDR2 is FQGNSA. V gave up 2 bases and J gave up 6 bases, with 17 bases separating them. CDR3 length: 16 amino acids. CDR3 nucleotide sequence: TGTGCCAGCAGCTTAATGGCTCCTGGGAGTTCCAATGAGCAGTTCTTC. This encodes CASSLMAPGSSNEQFF.

Judged by abundance, this clonotype is medium-sized (0.01 to 0.1%). This chain connects TRBV5-1 to TRBJ1-1; D uncertain. This CDR3 comprises 13 residues. With 4 bases removed from V and 1 base from J, the gap between germline ends came to 8 bases. Germline assignment: CDR1 SGHRS and CDR2 YFSETQ. The CDR3 region is CASSITTNTEAFF. The CDR3 nucleotides read TGCGCCAGCAGCATCACAACGAACACTGAAGCTTTCTTT.

The chain is built from TRBV5-1 and TRBJ1-2; TRBD1 matches at 7 bases. CDR1 and CDR2 from the germline V gene are SGHRS and YFSETQ. The V segment lost 4 bases and the J segment 0 bases; nucleotides outside the gene matches: 12. The CDR3 runs 17 residues. The CDR3 region is CASSPRDSPTANYGYTF. The CDR3 DNA follows: TGCGCCAGCAGCCCAAGGGACAGTCCAACCGCTAACTATGGCTACACCTTC. Full variable domain (missing parts from reference TRBV5-1 and TRBJ1-2): KAGVTQTPRYLIKTRGQQVTLSCSPISGHRSVSWYQQTPGQGLQFLFEYFSETQRNKGNFPGRFSGRQFSNSRSEMNVSTLELGDSALYLCASSPRDSPTANYGYTFGSGTRLTVV.

As regards this clonotype: Since a much larger clone is just one base distant, this may be a read error. This likely comes from a read error, as the CDR3 has no conserved phenylalanine or tryptophan at its end. The chain employs TRBV2 and TRBJ1-1; 8 bases match TRBD1. V shed 7 bases and J 2 bases; nucleotides not matched to a gene: 6. This CDR3 contains 14 residues. In germline, CDR1 is SNHLY, CDR2 FYNNEI. The CDR3 sequence: CASTLQGGNTEAFL. CDR3 nucleotide sequence: TGTGCCAGCACCTTACAGGGGGGAAACACTGAAGCTTTCCTT.

V gene TRBV28 combines with J gene TRBJ2-3; D unclear. Looked up from germline, CDR1 is MDHEN and CDR2 is SYDVKM. The CDR3 runs 12 residues. V shed 5 bases and J shed 9 bases, with 12 bases lying between them. CDR3 protein: CASSPPVGTQYF. In nucleotides, the CDR3 is TGTGCCAGCAGTCCCCCAGTGGGCACGCAGTATTTT.

This clonotype was seen ten or more times. This rearrangement joins TRBV9 to TRBJ2-2; TRBD1 might be the D (5 bases). The V end lost 6 bases, the J end lost 1 base, and 10 bases lay between the germline ends. Germline-derived CDR1 and CDR2 are SGDLS and YYNGEE. CDR3 length: 14 amino acids. The chain's CDR3 is CASNIQGNTGELFF. CDR3 in DNA: TGTGCCAGCAACATCCAGGGGAACACCGGGGAGCTGTTTTTT.

This clonotype was seen only a few times. The J gene is TRBJ1-2, the V gene TRBV18; TRBD1 agrees at 8 bases. CDR3 size: 14 residues. CDR1 is KGHSH, CDR2 LQKENI, per germline. Germline trimming cut 1 base from V and 6 bases from J; bases unmatched to any gene: 4. CDR3 in amino acids: CASSPRTGGHGYTF. CDR3 nucleotide sequence: TGTGCCAGCTCACCACGTACAGGGGGGCATGGCTACACCTTC.

This clonotype was seen a few times. The genes are TRBV5-1 and TRBJ2-2; D unclear. Trimming pared 0 bases from V and 5 bases from J, leaving 5 bases between. In germline, CDR1 is SGHRS, CDR2 YFSETQ. This CDR3 contains 13 residues. CDR3 protein: CASSLAQTGELFF. The CDR3 bases are TGCGCCAGCAGCTTGGCCCAGACCGGGGAGCTGTTTTTT.

This clonotype was detected many times. The chain is built from TRBV6-1 and TRBJ2-6; the D gene is possibly TRBD2 (5 bases). V lost 3 bases, J lost 4 bases, and 16 bases lay in between. Per germline, CDR1 MNHNS and CDR2 SASEGT. The CDR3 sequence is 17 residues long. CDR3 protein: CASSDSIRRRGANVLTF. The CDR3 DNA sequence: TGTGCCAGCAGTGACTCTATCCGGAGGCGCGGGGCCAACGTCCTGACTTTC.

In this sample, this clonotype turned up many times. The chain links TRBV7-3 to TRBJ2-5; possibly TRBD1 for D (6 bases). The CDR3 runs to 15 residues. Trimming removed 2 bases from V and 2 bases from J, with 12 bases in between. The germline gives CDR1 SGHTA, CDR2 FQGTGA. The CDR3 bases are TGTGCCAGCAGCTTAGAGTCCGGACAGCAAGAGACCCAGTACTTC. This sequence encodes CASSLESGQQETQYF. The full variable domain, rest sourced from reference TRBV7-3 and TRBJ2-5, is GAGVSQTPSNKVTEKGKYVELRCDPISGHTALYWYRQSLGQGPEFLIYFQGTGAADDSGLPNDRFFAVRPEGSVSTLKIQRTERGDSAVYLCASSLESGQQETQYFGPGTRLLVL.

As for this clonotype: A much larger clone lies a single base off, so this may be a read error. The V and J genes are TRBV9 and TRBJ2-1; TRBD1 is a possible D gene (6 bases). The CDR3 is 14 amino acids. Germline CDR1 reads SGDLS; CDR2 reads YYNGEE. The CDR3 spells CTSSRGVSYNEQFF. In nucleotides, the CDR3 is TGTACCAGCAGCAGGGGAGTCTCCTACAATGAGCAGTTCTTC. Filled out from reference TRBV9 and TRBJ2-1, the complete variable domain reads DSGVTQTPKHLITATGQRVTLRCSPRSGDLSVYWYQQSLDQGLQFLIQYYNGEERAKGNILERFSAQQFPDLHSELNLSSLELGDSALYFCTSSRGVSYNEQFFGPGTRLTVL.

The rearrangement joins TRBV27 to TRBJ1-5; D gene ambiguous. The CDR3 sequence is 13 residues long. In germline, CDR1 is MNHEY, CDR2 SMNVEV (reference sequence). Trimming stripped 2 bases from V and 6 bases from J, with 8 bases between. CDR3 coding DNA: TGTGCCAGCAGTTTACTGGGCGGTCAGCCCCAGCATTTT. It yields the protein CASSLLGGQPQHF.

In this sample, this clonotype turned up many times. The chain has TRBV29-1 and TRBJ2-7, with D possibly matching TRBD1 (6 bases). Germline-derived CDR1 and CDR2 are SQVTM and ANQGSEA. V lost 6 bases and J lost 4, with 22 bases in between. The CDR3 contains 15 residues. The CDR3 here is CSVIRSGTTLYEQYF. The CDR3 DNA reads TGCAGCGTCATCCGATCCGGGACAACGCTTTACGAGCAGTACTTC.

This clonotype was observed a few times. The genes are TRBV7-9 and TRBJ1-4; D is unresolved. V lost 8 bases and J lost 7, with 11 bases in between. This CDR3 is 12 amino acids long. Germline V gene lookup returns CDR1 SEHNR and CDR2 FQNEAQ (reference sequence). Here the CDR3 reads CASSVVVEKLFF. The CDR3 region has the DNA TGTGCCAGCTCAGTAGTCGTTGAAAAACTGTTTTTT. Full variable domain (outside the CDR3, taken from reference TRBV7-9 and TRBJ1-4): DTGVSQNPRHKITKRGQNVTFRCDPISEHNRLYWYRQTLGQGPEFLTYFQNEAQLEKSRLLSDRFSAERPKGSFSTLEIQRTEQGDSAMYLCASSVVVEKLFFGSGTQLSVL.

This clonotype was counted once. A read error may produce the germline difference seen at one junction end. This chain links TRBV5-1 with TRBJ2-3, with D perhaps TRBD1 or TRBD2 (6 bases each). This CDR3 comprises 17 residues. The germline gives CDR1 SGHRS, CDR2 YFSETQ. The CDR3 is CASSLYALRDNTDMQYF. CDR3 DNA sequence: TGCGCCAGCAGCCTTTACGCATTGCGGGACAACACAGATATGCAGTATTTT.

A note on this clonotype: Given a much more abundant clone one base away, this may be a read error. CDR3 sequence reads: CASNRAAGLYEQYF. The CDR3 DNA reads TGCGCCAGCAACCGCGCGGCAGGACTGTACGAGCAGTACTTC. V and J are TRBV4-1 and TRBJ2-7; a weak D match, TRBD2 (5 bases). The CDR3 is made up of 14 amino acids. V lost 7 bases, J lost 4 bases, and 17 bases lay in between. Looked up from germline, CDR1 is MGHRA and CDR2 is YSYEKL.

The chain employs TRBV25-1 and TRBJ2-3, with a possible D match to TRBD1 (5 bases). Germline assignment: CDR1 MGHDK and CDR2 SYGVNS. V was clipped by 3 bases and J by 0 bases, with 10 bases between them. The CDR3 extends over 15 amino acids. The CDR3 bases are TGTGCCAGCAGTGATCGGACATTTAGCACAGATACGCAGTATTTT. Amino acid sequence: CASSDRTFSTDTQYF.

This clonotype has a handful of counts. The junction departs from germline at one end; a sequencing error may be responsible. This sequence joins TRBV7-7 and TRBJ2-7; 8 bases align to TRBD2. The CDR3 sequence is 14 residues long. In germline, CDR1 is SSHAT, CDR2 FNYEAQ (reference sequence). The CDR3, as DNA: TGTGCTAGCAGCCCCGACGGGGGGGCTCGCGAGCAGTACTTC. This gives the protein CASSPDGGAREQYF.

This clonotype was recorded at least ten times. The rearrangement links TRBV5-1 to TRBJ1-2; D uncertain. This CDR3 has 12 amino acids. Germline V CDR1 and CDR2: SGHRS, YFSETQ. V lost 0 bases to trimming and J lost 4 bases, with 4 bases between them. CDR3 sequence (DNA): TGCGCCAGCAGCTTGGAACGCTATGGCTACACCTTC. Its translation: CASSLERYGYTF. Full variable domain (rest looked up from reference TRBV5-1 and TRBJ1-2): KAGVTQTPRYLIKTRGQQVTLSCSPISGHRSVSWYQQTPGQGLQFLFEYFSETQRNKGNFPGRFSGRQFSNSRSEMNVSTLELGDSALYLCASSLERYGYTFGSGTRLTVV.

The chain has TRBV6-1 and TRBJ1-5, with D uncertain. V dropped 3 bases and J dropped 0 bases, with 3 bases sitting between them. Germline V gene lookup returns CDR1 MNHNS and CDR2 SASEGT. CDR3 length equals 13 residues. CDR3 nucleotides: TGTGCCAGCAGTGACAATAGCAATCAGCCCCAGCATTTT. Translating it yields CASSDNSNQPQHF.

The chain employs TRBV5-1 and TRBJ2-2; TRBD2 is a possible D gene (5 bases). CDR3 size: 14 residues. Trimming cost V 0 bases and J 7 bases, with 10 bases left between them. Germline CDR1 reads SGHRS; CDR2 reads YFSETQ. The CDR3 bases are TGCGCCAGCAGCTTGGAGGCGGGTCTCGGGGAGCTGTTTTTT. Amino acids: CASSLEAGLGELFF.

In this sample, this clonotype turned up many times. The CDR3 DNA follows: TGTGCCAGCCGTCCGACAGAGGGGGCTTTCTTT. This encodes CASRPTEGAFF. The chain recombines TRBV12-3 or TRBV12-4 with TRBJ1-1; D possibly corresponds to TRBD1 (5 bases). The CDR3 has 11 residues. Trimming left V 8 bases short and J 11 bases short, with 15 bases between.